The 14 T cell receptor beta chains below were found in one sample sequenced in a study of OX40 agonist ivuxolimab in advanced cancers. Library method: the immunoSEQ multiplex PCR assay. The source is immuneACCESS, and TCRdb retained only in-frame sequences with V and J called. Part of the clones is not carried over; for the studies checked, unresolved V genes explain less than half of this, and the remainder is unexplained. The sample records some 65,000 clones, 85% to 90% of which are singletons. The top ten hold 12% of the sample. The specimen was CD4+ or CD8+ T cells sorted from blood, collected in a trial of the OX40 agonist ivuxolimab. These receptors came from an adult with an advanced solid tumor such as melanoma, head and neck, liver or kidney cancer.

The chain is built from TRBV2 and TRBJ2-7; 7 bases map to TRBD1. The germline gives CDR1 SNHLY, CDR2 FYNNEI. CDR3 length: 15 amino acids. The trim removed 6 bases at V and 5 bases at J, leaving 13 bases unmatched. CDR3 bases: TGTGCCAGCAGCCCAATTACAGGGGTTGGGGACGAGCAGTACTTC. This gives the protein CASSPITGVGDEQYF.

The chain is built from TRBV27 and TRBJ2-1; 10 positions match TRBD2. CDR1 MNHEY and CDR2 SMNVEV come from the germline V gene (reference sequence). J lost 3 bases, V lost 5 bases, and 4 bases had no gene match. The CDR3 has 15 residues. As DNA, the CDR3 is TGTGCCAGCAGTGCAGCGGGAGGGCTCTACAATGAGCAGTTCTTC. Its translation is CASSAAGGLYNEQFF.

V usage is TRBV5-1 and J usage is TRBJ1-1; D is ambiguous. The germline V and J ends were trimmed by 4 bases and 1 base, with 2 bases remaining between them. CDR3 length: 11 amino acids. Germline CDR1 is SGHRS and CDR2 is YFSETQ. The CDR3 protein is CASSKNTEAFF. In nucleotides, the CDR3 is TGCGCCAGCAGCAAGAACACTGAAGCTTTCTTT.

V is TRBV27 and J is TRBJ1-5, with a tentative D call TRBD1 (5 bases). The length of the CDR3 is 14 residues. CDR1 is MNHEY, CDR2 SMNVEV, per germline (reference sequence). The V end lost 0 bases, the J end lost 6 bases, and 9 bases lay between the germline ends. CDR3 bases: TGTGCCAGCAGTTTATCAGGGGTCGGTCAGCCCCAGCATTTT. This translates into CASSLSGVGQPQHF.

This clone occurred once. The rearrangement uses TRBV5-8 and TRBJ2-1, with 7 bases identical to TRBD2. Germline CDR1 and CDR2: SGHTS and YDEGEE. The trim removed 4 bases at V and 8 bases at J, leaving 6 bases unmatched. The CDR3 consists of 13 residues. CDR3 sequence: CASSPPGRDEQFF. The CDR3 DNA sequence: TGTGCCAGCAGCCCCCCGGGGAGGGATGAGCAGTTCTTC.

The CDR3 spells CASRAQSGIGLAETSGANVLTF. CDR3 coding DNA: TGTGCCAGCAGAGCCCAATCAGGTATTGGACTAGCGGAGACGTCTGGGGCCAACGTCCTGACTTTC. The chain carries TRBV27 and TRBJ2-6, with 10 bases matching TRBD2. This CDR3 region has 22 residues. Germline lookup yields CDR1 MNHEY and CDR2 SMNVEV (reference sequence). V lost 6 bases and J lost 1; bases outside the gene matches: 21.

The chain couples TRBV30 to TRBJ1-1; 8 nucleotides align to TRBD1. Germline lookup yields CDR1 GTSNPN and CDR2 SVGIG (reference sequence). With V trimmed by 5 bases and J by 7 bases, 12 bases remained unmatched. The CDR3 extends over 14 amino acids. The CDR3 sequence is CAWGFGQGGHEAFF. CDR3 in DNA: TGTGCCTGGGGGTTTGGACAGGGTGGGCATGAAGCTTTCTTT.

This clone turned up a few times. This chain connects TRBV7-9 to TRBJ2-1; D remains unclear. Germline lookup yields CDR1 SEHNR and CDR2 FQNEAQ (reference sequence). This CDR3 spans 14 amino acids. V lost 8 bases to trimming and J lost 0 bases, with 11 bases between them. The CDR3 region is CASLSTGSYNEQFF. The DNA of the CDR3 is TGTGCCAGCCTATCCACGGGCTCCTACAATGAGCAGTTCTTC.

The chain recombines TRBV5-4 with TRBJ2-7; the match to TRBD1 covers 7 bases. The CDR3 spans 13 residues. Unmatched junction bases numbered 5, after V lost 5 bases and J lost 3 bases. Germline CDR1 and CDR2: SGHNT and YYREEE (reference sequence). The CDR3: CASRPGTDYEQYF. CDR3 in DNA: TGTGCCAGCAGGCCCGGGACAGACTACGAGCAGTACTTC.

The chain combines TRBV27 with TRBJ2-7, with TRBD1 identical over 9 bases. Germline V gene data show CDR1 as MNHEY and CDR2 as SMNVEV (reference sequence). The junction had 4 bases not matched to a gene; V was cut back by 7 bases and J by 3 bases. This CDR3 is 13 amino acids long. As DNA, the CDR3 is TGTGCCAGCATCGGGACAGGGCTCTACGAGCAGTACTTC. Its translation: CASIGTGLYEQYF.

The chain has TRBV10-2 and TRBJ2-7; 8 nucleotides line up with TRBD2. V was clipped by 8 bases and J by 3 bases; unmatched bases: 6. Per the germline V gene, CDR1 is WSHSY and CDR2 is SAAADI. This CDR3 contains 13 residues. CDR3 bases: TGCGCCAGCGGAACGGGAGGGTACTACGAGCAGTACTTC. This codes for CASGTGGYYEQYF.

V gene TRBV7-8 combines with J gene TRBJ2-7; 10 bases are a match to TRBD2. The ends lost 1 base at V and 6 bases at J; junction bases unmatched: 6. This CDR3 has 15 amino acids. Germline CDR1 reads SGHVS; CDR2 reads FQNEAQ. CDR3 residues: CASSLVAGGFSEQYF. The CDR3, as DNA: TGTGCCAGCAGCTTAGTAGCGGGAGGTTTTAGCGAGCAGTACTTC.

The rearrangement uses TRBV7-3 and TRBJ2-1; the D is unclear. The CDR3 extends over 15 amino acids. V lost 0 bases and J 8 bases, leaving 14 bases between the germline ends. CDR1 is SGHTA and CDR2 is FQGTGA in the germline V gene. Here the CDR3 reads CASSLTGGSRDEQFF. CDR3 in DNA: TGTGCCAGCAGCTTAACGGGCGGAAGTAGGGATGAGCAGTTCTTC.

The chain combines TRBV7-8 with TRBJ2-5, with D unclear. Germline CDR1 is SGHVS and CDR2 is FQNEAQ. The V end lost 6 bases, the J end lost 4 bases, and 6 bases lay between the germline ends. This CDR3 is built from 11 residues. The CDR3 nucleotides read TGTGCCAGCAGAGATGGAGAGACCCAGTACTTC. This translates into CASRDGETQYF.